The rows below give T cell receptor beta chains drawn from one sample of a study of CD8 T cells in ankylosing spondylitis. TCRdb recomputed calls from the 5' RACE reads with MiXCR, one row per CDR3 protein. This sample has 40,000 to 50,000 distinct CDR3 sequences, with around 2.9% found just once. Material for sequencing was blood, either unsorted or a sorted T cell fraction (not recorded which). These receptors originate from a male donor with ankylosing spondylitis or in good health (not recorded which). The CDR3 runs from the conserved cysteine through the conserved F or W. D genes are given only for firm matches. Clone sizes are given selectively: once, few, many, or a class where the clone is expanded.

j_call clone_size v_call d_call cdr3_aa cdr3_nt
TRBJ1-1 once TRBV9 . CDSSVGGSTEAFF TGTGACAGCAGCGTAGGCGGTTCCACTGAAGCTTTCTTT
TRBJ2-5 many TRBV9 . CASSVGTLTETQYF TGTGCCAGCAGCGTAGGGACGTTGACGGAGACCCAGTACTTC
TRBJ2-7 many TRBV9 TRBD2 CASSLTSGSGYEQYF TGTGCCAGCAGCCTGACTAGCGGGAGTGGGTACGAGCAGTACTTC
TRBJ1-3 many TRBV9 . CASSVGQEGNTIYF TGTGCCAGCAGCGTAGGGCAGGAAGGAAACACCATATATTTT
TRBJ2-1 medium-sized TRBV29-1 . CSVEPRVSRNRPRTTNEQFF TGCAGCGTTGAGCCCCGAGTGTCGCGGAACCGCCCTCGTACTACGAATGAGCAGTTCTTC
TRBJ2-1 many TRBV9 TRBD1 CASSPRRDRGYNEQFF TGTGCCAGCAGCCCCCGCCGGGACAGGGGTTACAATGAGCAGTTCTTC
TRBJ1-1 many TRBV9 . CASSPSWVNTEAFF TGTGCCAGCAGCCCTTCGTGGGTGAACACTGAAGCTTTCTTT
TRBJ2-5 many TRBV9 TRBD2 CASSVGGRVETQYF TGTGCCAGCAGCGTAGGTGGGAGGGTGGAGACCCAGTACTTC
TRBJ2-6 . TRBV9 . CASSVAPVGAGRSGANVLTF TGTGCCAGCAGCGTAGCGCCGGTAGGGGCGGGCCGCTCTGGGGCCAACGTCCTGACTTTC
TRBJ2-5 many TRBV9 TRBD1 CASNLDREETQYF TGTGCCAGCAACCTGGACAGGGAAGAGACCCAGTACTTC
TRBJ1-1 many TRBV9 TRBD1 CASSVHQGANTEAFF TGTGCCAGCAGCGTACATCAGGGGGCGAACACTGAAGCTTTCTTT
TRBJ2-1 medium-sized TRBV9 . CASSSRDSEGEQFF TGTGCCAGCAGCTCACGGGACTCCGAGGGTGAGCAGTTCTTC
TRBJ1-1 many TRBV30 . CAPPGRGGDTEAFF TGTGCTCCCCCAGGGCGCGGGGGGGACACTGAAGCTTTCTTT
TRBJ2-3 many TRBV9 . CASSALGSNTQYF TGTGCCAGCAGCGCCCTTGGGTCGAATACGCAGTATTTT
TRBJ2-2 many TRBV9 TRBD2 CASSETSGTTGELFF TGTGCCAGCAGCGAGACTAGCGGGACCACCGGGGAGCTGTTTTTT
TRBJ2-3 many TRBV9 TRBD2 CASSTGLAGLSTDTQYF TGTGCCAGCAGCACGGGACTAGCGGGACTCAGCACAGATACGCAGTATTTT
TRBJ1-5 few TRBV9 . CASSVQDGPNQPQHF TGTGCCAGCAGCGTCCAGGACGGCCCCAATCAGCCCCAGCATTTT
TRBJ2-3 . TRBV9 TRBD2 CASSAREGLTDTQYF TGTGCCAGCAGCGCACGGGAGGGCCTCACAGATACGCAGTATTTT